Listed here is a single T cell receptor beta chain. Assay used: immunoSEQ multiplex PCR; TCRdb lists only in-frame clones, some missing. The table has 70,000 or so clones, roughly nine tenths seen once. This sample stems from a study of OX40 agonist ivuxolimab in advanced cancers. This CDR3 has 14 amino acids. Germline lookup yields CDR1 MNHEY and CDR2 SVGAGI. Trimming cost V 4 bases and J 0 bases, with 9 bases left between them. Sample: CD4+ or CD8+ T cells sorted from blood, taken in a trial of the OX40 agonist ivuxolimab. The V gene is TRBV6-5, the J gene TRBJ1-2; a possible D gene is TRBD1 (5 bases). This sequence was found in an adult with an advanced solid tumor such as melanoma, head and neck, liver or kidney cancer. The CDR3 reads CASSLSGTNYGYTF. CDR3 nucleotide sequence: TGTGCCAGCAGTTTGTCAGGGACTAACTATGGCTACACCTTC.